This paragraph reports one T cell receptor (beta chain). No antigen is known for it. The sample comes from a study of cytomegalovirus exposure and HLA in healthy donors. Study findings and constraints: Indistinguishable V segments such as TRBV6-2 and TRBV6-3 were excluded.

CDR3 size: 11 residues. The germline V and J ends were trimmed by 2 bases and 5 bases, with 6 bases remaining between them. Germline V gives CDR1 DFQATT, CDR2 SNEGSKA (reference sequence). The PCR employed 60 Vbeta primers together with 13 Jbeta primers. Clones were sequenced by immunoSEQ multiplex PCR, and TCRdb holds only the in-frame ones, with some missing. This sample carries under 200,000 clones, approximately 73% of them seen once, and the ten largest clones take roughly 1.4%. The sequence derives from a man aged 50 or older in good health and CMV-seronegative. Sequences were obtained from PBMCs. The chain combines TRBV20-1 with TRBJ1-1; D uncertain. CDR3 sequence (DNA): TGCAGTGCTAGACCGGAGACTGAAGCTTTCTTT. Translating it yields CSARPETEAFF.